The 10 T cell receptor beta chains below come from one sample, sequenced in a study of cytomegalovirus exposure and HLA in healthy donors. In the PCR, 60 Vbeta and 13 Jbeta primers were used. The assay was immunoSEQ multiplex PCR, and TCRdb's table has in-frame clones only and misses some. The table has about 160,000 clones, about four fifths seen once. What was sequenced was PBMCs. These receptors came from a man aged 25 to 45 in good health and CMV-seronegative.

The V call is TRBV19, the J call TRBJ2-5; 8 bases match TRBD2. V was pared by 5 bases and J by 5 bases, with 10 bases of the junction left unmatched. This CDR3 is 15 amino acids long. Germline loops: CDR1 LNHDA, CDR2 SQIVND (reference sequence). The CDR3 protein is CASSVPGGAEETQYF. DNA for the CDR3: TGTGCCAGTAGTGTTCCGGGAGGGGCGGAGGAGACCCAGTACTTC. Full variable domain (rest looked up from reference TRBV19 and TRBJ2-5): DGGITQSPKYLFRKEGQNVTLSCEQNLNHDAMYWYRQDPGQGLRLIYYSQIVNDFQKGDIAEGYSVSREKKESFPLTVTSAQKNPTAFYLCASSVPGGAEETQYFGPGTRLLVL.

The chain has TRBV27 and TRBJ1-2; TRBD1 aligns across 8 bases. With 6 bases clipped from V and 1 base from J, the junction kept 7 bases outside the gene matches. Germline V gives CDR1 MNHEY, CDR2 SMNVEV (reference sequence). This CDR3 contains 15 residues. The CDR3 loop reads CASSVGTGINYGYTF. The CDR3 nucleotides read TGTGCCAGCAGCGTAGGGACAGGTATTAACTATGGCTACACCTTC.

Worth noting for this clone: The same CDR3 can be traced to other DNA sequences in this sample. This sequence joins TRBV19 and TRBJ2-1, with 8 positions matching TRBD2. This CDR3 region has 15 residues. Trimming removed 1 base from V and 4 bases from J; junction bases left unmatched: 3. The germline V gene has CDR1 LNHDA and CDR2 SQIVND (reference sequence). The CDR3 reads CASSIAVAGYNEQFF. CDR3 sequence (DNA): TGTGCCAGTAGTATAGCGGTAGCGGGGTACAATGAGCAGTTCTTC.

This clone was seen a handful of times. V and J are TRBV9 and TRBJ1-1, with no clear D. The ends were cut back, 0 bases at V and 1 base at J, with 10 bases in the middle. Germline CDR1 and CDR2: SGDLS and YYNGEE. The CDR3 totals 15 residues. DNA for the CDR3: TGTGCCAGCAGCGTAGGTTCAGTTGCGAACACTGAAGCTTTCTTT. Amino acids: CASSVGSVANTEAFF.

The chain carries TRBV4-1 and TRBJ1-4; 11 nucleotides align to TRBD1. CDR3 size: 15 residues. Trimming removed 4 bases from V and 17 bases from J; junction bases left unmatched: 15. CDR1 and CDR2 from the germline V gene are MGHRA and YSYEKL. The CDR3 loop reads CASSPPGQGVVGRFF. CDR3 coding DNA: TGCGCCAGCAGCCCTCCGGGACAGGGGGTAGTGGGACGATTTTTT.

V gene TRBV15 combines with J gene TRBJ1-3, with D perhaps TRBD1 (6 bases). This CDR3 is built from 16 residues. V lost 5 bases and J 4 bases, leaving 18 bases between the germline ends. The V gene's germline CDR1 is LNHNV and CDR2 YYDKDF (reference sequence). The CDR3 region is CATSGDILEAGNTIYF. The CDR3 DNA sequence: TGTGCCACCAGCGGGGACATCTTAGAGGCCGGAAACACCATATATTTT. Using reference TRBV15 and TRBJ1-3 for the parts outside the CDR3, the full variable domain is DAMVIQNPRYQVTQFGKPVTLSCSQTLNHNVMYWYQQKSSQAPKLLFHYYDKDFNNEADTPDNFQSRRPNTSFCFLDIRSPGLGDTAMYLCATSGDILEAGNTIYFGEGSWLTVV.

CDR3 in amino acids: CASSPNQGPTYEQYF. In nucleotides, the CDR3 is TGTGCCAGCAGCCCCAACCAGGGGCCGACCTACGAGCAGTACTTC. This chain connects TRBV11-1 to TRBJ2-7; TRBD1 might be the D (6 bases). V was trimmed by 5 bases and J by 2 bases, leaving 16 bases between them. The CDR3 has 15 amino acids. Germline CDR1 reads SGHAT; CDR2 reads FQDESV (reference sequence).

The sample holds one count of this clone. V is TRBV5-8 and J is TRBJ2-5; the D gene is possibly TRBD1 (5 bases). Trimming removed 0 bases from V and 4 bases from J, with 16 bases in between. This CDR3 is built from 16 residues. Germline V lookup: CDR1 SGHTS, CDR2 YDEGEE. CDR3 amino acids: CASSLDFGYQGETQYF. The CDR3 DNA follows: TGTGCCAGCAGCTTGGACTTCGGCTACCAGGGAGAGACCCAGTACTTC.

The chain carries TRBV10-1 and TRBJ2-1; 8 bases are a match to TRBD1. After removal of 4 bases from V and 8 bases from J, the junction contained 10 bases not matched to a gene. CDR1 WNHNN and CDR2 SYGVQD come from the germline V gene (reference sequence). This CDR3 comprises 15 residues. The CDR3 DNA follows: TGCGCCAGCAGTGGTCCAGGACAGGGTCGGGATGAGCAGTTCTTC. Translating it yields CASSGPGQGRDEQFF.

The chain is built from TRBV4-1 and TRBJ2-7; 12 bases agree with TRBD1. Germline assignment: CDR1 MGHRA and CDR2 YSYEKL. V lost 4 bases, J lost 5 bases, and 6 bases stayed unmatched. CDR3 length equals 15 residues. CDR3 in amino acids: CASSLGDRGHNEQYF. CDR3 in DNA: TGCGCCAGCAGCCTAGGGGACAGGGGGCACAACGAGCAGTACTTC.